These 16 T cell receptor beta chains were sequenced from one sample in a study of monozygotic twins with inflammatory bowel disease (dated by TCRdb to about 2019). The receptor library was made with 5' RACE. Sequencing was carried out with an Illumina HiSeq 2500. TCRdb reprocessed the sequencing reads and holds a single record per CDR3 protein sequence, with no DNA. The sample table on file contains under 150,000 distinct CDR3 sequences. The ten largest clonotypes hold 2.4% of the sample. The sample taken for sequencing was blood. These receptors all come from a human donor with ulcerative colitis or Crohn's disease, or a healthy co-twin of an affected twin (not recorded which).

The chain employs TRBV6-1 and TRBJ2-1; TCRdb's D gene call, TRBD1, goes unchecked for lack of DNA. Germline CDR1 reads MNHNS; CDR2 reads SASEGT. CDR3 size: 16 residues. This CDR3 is CASSPRDRGRYNEQFF.

This chain's CDR3 is CASSLGHSSYEQYF. V is TRBV7-3 and J is TRBJ2-7; absent DNA, TCRdb's TRBD2 call cannot be checked. The germline V gene encodes CDR1 SGHTA and CDR2 FQGTGA. This CDR3 is 14 amino acids long. Using reference TRBV7-3 and TRBJ2-7 for the parts outside the CDR3, the full variable domain is GAGVSQTPSNKVTEKGKYVELRCDPISGHTALYWYRQSLGQGPEFLIYFQGTGAADDSGLPNDRFFAVRPEGSVSTLKIQRTERGDSAVYLCASSLGHSSYEQYFGPGTRLTVT.

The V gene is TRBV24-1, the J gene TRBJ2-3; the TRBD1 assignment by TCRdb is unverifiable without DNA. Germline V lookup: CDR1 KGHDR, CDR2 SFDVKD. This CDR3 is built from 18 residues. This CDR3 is CATSGQNGDRRPTDTQYF.

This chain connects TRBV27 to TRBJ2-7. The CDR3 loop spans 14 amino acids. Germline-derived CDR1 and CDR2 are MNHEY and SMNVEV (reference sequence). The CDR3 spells CASRVLRDTYEQYF.

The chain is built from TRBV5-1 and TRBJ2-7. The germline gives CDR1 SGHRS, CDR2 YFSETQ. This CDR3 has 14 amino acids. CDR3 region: CASSLSATSYEQYF.

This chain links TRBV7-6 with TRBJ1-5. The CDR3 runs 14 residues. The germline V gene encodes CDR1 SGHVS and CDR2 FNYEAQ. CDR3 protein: CASSPSQTNQPQHF. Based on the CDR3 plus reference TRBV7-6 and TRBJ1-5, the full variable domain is GAGVSQSPRYKVTKRGQDVALRCDPISGHVSLYWYRQALGQGPEFLTYFNYEAQQDKSGLPNDRFSAERPEGSISTLTIQRTEQRDSAMYRCASSPSQTNQPQHFGDGTRLSIL.

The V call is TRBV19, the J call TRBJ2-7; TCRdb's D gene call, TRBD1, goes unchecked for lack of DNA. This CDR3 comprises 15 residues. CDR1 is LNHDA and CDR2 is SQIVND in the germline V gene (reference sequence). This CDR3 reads CASSIGTGSTYEQYF.

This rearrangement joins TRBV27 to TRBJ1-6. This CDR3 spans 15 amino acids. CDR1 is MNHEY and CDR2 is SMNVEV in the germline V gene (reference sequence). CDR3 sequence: CASSLMARKNSPLHF.

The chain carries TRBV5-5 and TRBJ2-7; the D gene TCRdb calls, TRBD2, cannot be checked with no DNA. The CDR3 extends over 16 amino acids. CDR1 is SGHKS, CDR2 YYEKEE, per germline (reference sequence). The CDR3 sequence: CASSLTPVDSSYEQYF.

Here the CDR3 reads CASSENREPNYEQYF. The chain recombines TRBV2 with TRBJ2-7; TCRdb gives TRBD1 as the D gene, but with no DNA this cannot be confirmed. The germline V gene encodes CDR1 SNHLY and CDR2 FYNNEI. This CDR3 is built from 15 residues.

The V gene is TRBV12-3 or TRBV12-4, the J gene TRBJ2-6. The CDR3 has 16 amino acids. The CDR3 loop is CASSFRSDGGANVLTF.

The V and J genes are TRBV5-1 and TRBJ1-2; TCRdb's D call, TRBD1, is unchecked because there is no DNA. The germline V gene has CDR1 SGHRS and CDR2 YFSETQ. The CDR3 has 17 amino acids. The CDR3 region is CASSLVSGGGETYGYTF.

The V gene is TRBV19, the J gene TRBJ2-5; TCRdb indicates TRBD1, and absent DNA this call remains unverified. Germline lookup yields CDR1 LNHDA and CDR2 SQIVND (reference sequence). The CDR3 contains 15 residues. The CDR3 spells CASTPGHRVPETQYF. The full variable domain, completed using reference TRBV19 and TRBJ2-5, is DGGITQSPKYLFRKEGQNVTLSCEQNLNHDAMYWYRQDPGQGLRLIYYSQIVNDFQKGDIAEGYSVSREKKESFPLTVTSAQKNPTAFYLCASTPGHRVPETQYFGPGTRLLVL.

The chain's CDR3 is CASSQRTVVYEQFF. This chain uses TRBV3-1 with TRBJ2-1; as DNA is missing, the TRBD1 call by TCRdb cannot be tested. Germline V CDR1 and CDR2: LGHDT, YNNKEL (reference sequence). This CDR3 comprises 14 residues.

The CDR3: CASSQQGVPSYEQYF. This chain connects TRBV4-1 to TRBJ2-7; there is no DNA to check the TCRdb D call of TRBD1. This CDR3 has 15 residues. CDR1 MGHRA and CDR2 YSYEKL come from the germline V gene.

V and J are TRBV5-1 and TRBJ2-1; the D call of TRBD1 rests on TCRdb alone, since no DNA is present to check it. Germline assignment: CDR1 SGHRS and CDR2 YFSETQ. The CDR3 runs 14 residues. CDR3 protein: CASSLDSRGNEQFF.